The sequence of this T cell receptor (beta chain) was determined in a study of T cell responses to AZD1222 COVID-19 vaccine. Study information: Second-dose groups at about 4 or about 12 weeks were pooled.

The repertoire was sequenced with immunoSEQ multiplex PCR; TCRdb's copy has only in-frame clones and lacks some. The sample shows 150,000 or so clones, around nine tenths of them seen only once. A word on this clone: What it binds is unknown.

Study observations and caveats: Spike-spanning, vaccine-associated CD4 TCRs were dominant at 160-218 and 743-854. The number of AZD1222 recipients seropositive at baseline was only 6 or 7. Close to half of all spike-specific TCRs reportedly target regions of the variants that are unmutated.

Germline V gives CDR1 SNHLY, CDR2 FYNNEI. After removal of 4 bases from V and 8 bases from J, the junction contained 12 bases not matched to a gene. The CDR3 is 15 residues long. This specimen was peripheral blood, taken on day 0 of AZD1222 vaccination. The clonotype comes from an adult in good health. The chain employs TRBV2 and TRBJ1-2, with TRBD1 matching 8 bases. CDR3 in DNA: TGTGCCAGCAGTGTCCGGGGACAGGCGGCGGGGGGCTACACCTTC. Translated, it gives CASSVRGQAAGGYTF.